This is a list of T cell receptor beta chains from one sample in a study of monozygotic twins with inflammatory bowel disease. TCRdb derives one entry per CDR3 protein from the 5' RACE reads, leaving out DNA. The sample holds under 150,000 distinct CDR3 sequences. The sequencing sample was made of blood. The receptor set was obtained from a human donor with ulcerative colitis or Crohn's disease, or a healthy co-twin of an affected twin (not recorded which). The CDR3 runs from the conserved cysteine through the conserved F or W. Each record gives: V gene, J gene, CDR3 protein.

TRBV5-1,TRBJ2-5,CASSPGGKETQYF
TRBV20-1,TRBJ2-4,CSARGALNMQYF
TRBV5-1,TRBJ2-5,CASSLGSSTQETQYF
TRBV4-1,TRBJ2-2,CASSPGLFTGELFF
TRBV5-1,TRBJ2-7,CASSRGQGSSEQYF
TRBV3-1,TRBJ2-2,CASRTYSGELFF
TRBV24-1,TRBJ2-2,CATSDPHRDGTGELFF
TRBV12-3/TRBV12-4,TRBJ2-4,CASSGIRLAKNIQYF
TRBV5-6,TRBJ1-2,CASRHIKGGYTF
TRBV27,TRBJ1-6,CASSLSGYSPLHF
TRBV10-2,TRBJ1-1,CASAKGGHTEAFF
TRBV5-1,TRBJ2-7,CASRSRTYEQYF
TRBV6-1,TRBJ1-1,CASKKQGRHSEAFF
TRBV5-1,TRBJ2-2,CASSWGSTGELFF
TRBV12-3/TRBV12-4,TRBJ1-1,CASSFSAGSAFF
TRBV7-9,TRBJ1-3,CASIEKFSGNTIYF
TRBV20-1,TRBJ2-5,CSARTPGDQETQYF